This entry describes one T cell receptor (beta chain). Its antigen remains unidentified. The data originate from a study of cytomegalovirus exposure and HLA in healthy donors. 60 Vbeta and 13 Jbeta primers were used in PCR. Original handling: As a later analysis found, there were 78 million or so unique TCR beta chains, of which roughly 11 million were shared. Method: immunoSEQ multiplex PCR; TCRdb's copy keeps in-frame clones and lacks some. That table gives V, J and clone size, and the DNA gave D and trimming. The sample lists roughly 100,000 clones, roughly two thirds occurring once. Study-level findings and limits: When a later analysis was performed, an Asian-associated ancestry cluster reportedly had fewer N-insertions than the 666-donor mean.

The sample consisted of PBMCs. This TCR came from a man younger than 45 in good health and CMV-seronegative.

The DNA for the CDR3 is TGTGCCAGCAGCCTGGGACTAGCGGGATTCGATGAGCAGTTCTTC. Amino acid sequence: CASSLGLAGFDEQFF. The V and J genes are TRBV7-9 and TRBJ2-1; 13 nucleotides align to TRBD2. This CDR3 spans 15 amino acids. CDR1 and CDR2 from the germline V gene are SEHNR and FQNEAQ (reference sequence). The V segment lost 5 bases and the J segment 8 bases; nucleotides outside the gene matches: 6.